This entry concerns a single T cell receptor beta chain. The antigen is not known. A read error may account for a junction end that differs from germline. Starting from roughly 0.5 ug of total RNA, TCR beta cDNA was produced with a primer in the constant region. A slightly modified ARM-PCR protocol with three nested multiplex PCR rounds produced these TCR beta libraries. Two initial PCR rounds of about 9 cycles each paired TRBV1-TRBV30 forward primers with a C-beta reverse primer. A single record per CDR3 protein comes from TCRdb applying MiXCR to the multiplex PCR reads. Here the sample spans 300,000 to 400,000 distinct CDR3 sequences, almost 65% being singletons. These data originate in a study of tumor-infiltrating lymphocytes in primary liver carcinoma. Study in general: By surgical resection, the patients were treated for their primary liver carcinoma. The study, taken as a whole, reports: Bulk, unsorted sampling meant CD4+ and CD8+ repertoires went uncompared.

The CDR3 runs 15 residues. Germline assignment: CDR1 MNHEY and CDR2 SVGEGT. In addition to blood RNA drawn from unsorted whole blood, germline DNA was extracted. This chain connects TRBV6-2 or TRBV6-3 to TRBJ1-5; a weak D match, TRBD1 (5 bases). Input material: peripheral blood. The clonotype comes from a man between 35 and 55 years old with primary liver carcinoma and hepatitis B virus infection. Written as DNA, the CDR3 is TGTGCCAGCAGTTGGTCCAGGGATAGCAAACAGCCCCAGCATTTT. Amino acids: CASSWSRDSKQPQHF.